These 27 T cell receptor beta chains originate from one sample sequenced in a study of molecular identifiers for immune sequencing clone quantification. TCRdb reanalysed the PCR reads using MiXCR and keeps one entry per CDR3 protein. In the table there are roughly 320,000 distinct CDR3 sequences, 24% of which are singletons. Material for sequencing was naive CD8+ T cells from blood, with Jurkat cell RNA spiked in. As for subset: FACS-sorted CD8+CD4-CCR7+CD45RA+ naive T cells. The source of these receptors is a human donor in good health. Some libraries in this study had Jurkat cell RNA spiked in.

Concerning this clonotype: Relative to the germline gene, one junction end is altered; a read error may explain this. This rearrangement joins TRBV9 to TRBJ2-7; the match to TRBD2 covers 9 bases. CDR1 SGDLS and CDR2 YYNGEE come from the germline V gene. The CDR3 is made up of 15 amino acids. The CDR3 sequence: CARSEGGLAGPEQYF. DNA for the CDR3: TGTGCCCGCAGCGAGGGGGGGCTAGCGGGGCCCGAGCAGTACTTC. Full variable domain (missing parts from reference TRBV9 and TRBJ2-7): DSGVTQTPKHLITATGQRVTLRCSPRSGDLSVYWYQQSLDQGLQFLIQYYNGEERAKGNILERFSAQQFPDLHSELNLSSLELGDSALYFCARSEGGLAGPEQYFGPGTRLTVT.

This clonotype turned up a few times. The chain combines TRBV20-1 with TRBJ2-3; the match to TRBD2 covers 10 bases. V was pared by 6 bases and J by 6 bases, with 18 bases of the junction left unmatched. Germline CDR1 is DFQATT and CDR2 is SNEGSKA (reference sequence). The CDR3 totals 17 residues. The CDR3 region is CSAEAGMISGRRDTQYF. The CDR3 DNA sequence: TGCAGTGCCGAGGCGGGGATGATTAGCGGGAGGCGTGATACGCAGTATTTT.

The table lists this clonotype with a few counts. The chain combines TRBV5-4 with TRBJ2-7, with 8 bases that match TRBD1. Germline values: CDR1 SGHNT, CDR2 YYREEE (reference sequence). J gave up 3 bases and V 2 bases, and 4 bases lay outside the gene matches. The CDR3 has 14 amino acids. This CDR3 is CASSLRGQGYEQYF. The CDR3 region has the DNA TGTGCCAGCAGCTTACGCGGACAGGGCTACGAGCAGTACTTC.

The chain combines TRBV27 with TRBJ1-4, with unresolved D. V was shortened by 0 bases and J by 5 bases, with 10 bases between the two germline ends. The CDR3 is made up of 15 amino acids. Germline CDR1 MNHEY, CDR2 SMNVEV (reference sequence). CDR3 bases: TGTGCCAGCAGTTTATCTGCTCAGGCCAATGAAAAACTGTTTTTT. It encodes CASSLSAQANEKLFF.

This clonotype has just a few counts. The rearrangement uses TRBV13 and TRBJ2-3; D is possibly TRBD2 (6 bases). Per the germline V gene, CDR1 is PRHDT and CDR2 is FYEKMQ (reference sequence). The length of the CDR3 is 15 residues. The V end was cut by 5 bases, the J end by 4 bases, with 16 bases between. CDR3 loop: CASSTGLASADTQYF. CDR3 coding DNA: TGTGCCAGCAGCACGGGACTGGCTAGTGCAGATACGCAGTATTTT.

The chain employs TRBV12-5 and TRBJ2-1, with 10 nucleotides matching TRBD1. V gave up 3 bases and J gave up 5 bases; unmatched junction bases: 4. CDR1 and CDR2 from the germline V gene are LGHNT and FRNRAP. The CDR3 contains 15 residues. In DNA form, the CDR3 reads TGTGCTAGTGGTTTCCCCGGGACAGGGGACAATGAGCAGTTCTTC. This translates into CASGFPGTGDNEQFF.

This clonotype has more than one count but fewer than ten. The CDR3 nucleotides are TGTGCCAGCGGTGACGGGGGAGAAGCTTTCTTT. Translation: CASGDGGEAFF. This chain uses TRBV6-2 or TRBV6-3 with TRBJ1-1; a possible D gene is TRBD1 (5 bases). Trimming cost V 8 bases and J 8 bases, with 12 bases left between them. The germline V gene has CDR1 MNHEY and CDR2 SVGEGT. This CDR3 has 11 amino acids.

In its sample, this clonotype was seen a few times. Since the CDR3 does not end with the conserved phenylalanine or tryptophan, this likely comes from a read error. The J gene is TRBJ2-5, the V gene TRBV5-5; 10 bases map to TRBD1. Germline CDR1 SGHKS, CDR2 YYEKEE (reference sequence). This CDR3 contains 17 residues. Unmatched junction bases numbered 9, after V lost 1 base and J lost 3 bases. The chain's CDR3 is CASSLSRDRGFEETQYL. The DNA of the CDR3 is TGTGCCAGCAGCTTGAGTAGGGACAGGGGATTTGAAGAGACCCAGTACCTC.

On this clonotype itself: A clone one base away is much larger, so this may be a read error. This chain links TRBV9 with TRBJ2-2; 8 positions agree with TRBD1. The CDR3 is 14 residues long. Germline V gene sequence: CDR1 SGDLS, CDR2 YYNGEE. V shed 10 bases, J shed 6 bases, and the junction held 11 bases outside the gene matches. The CDR3 reads CARMTGDFAGELFF. The CDR3 DNA is TGTGCCCGCATGACAGGGGATTTTGCCGGGGAGCTGTTTTTT.

This clonotype was found many times. The V call is TRBV19, the J call TRBJ2-1; D is uncertain. This CDR3 is built from 13 residues. V was cut by 1 base and J by 4 bases, with 5 bases left in between. Per the germline V gene, CDR1 is LNHDA and CDR2 is SQIVND (reference sequence). The CDR3 region is CASSIASYNEQFF. The CDR3 nucleotides read TGTGCCAGTAGTATAGCCAGTTACAATGAGCAGTTCTTC.

V usage is TRBV7-9 and J usage is TRBJ2-5; possible D gene TRBD1, 6 bases. V lost 5 bases, J lost 3 bases, and 13 bases lay in between. Germline CDR1 is SEHNR and CDR2 is FQNEAQ (reference sequence). CDR3 length: 14 amino acids. The CDR3 region has the DNA TGTGCCAGCAGCAAGTTGACAGGAAAAGAGACCCAGTACTTC. Encoded protein: CASSKLTGKETQYF.

With respect to this clonotype: A much larger clonotype is one base distant, so this may be a read error. This chain links TRBV19 with TRBJ2-3, with TRBD2 matching over 7 bases. V was pared by 1 base and J by 10 bases, with 11 bases of the junction left unmatched. Germline CDR1 and CDR2: LNHDA and SQIVND (reference sequence). This CDR3 is built from 15 residues. DNA for the CDR3: TGTGCCAGTAGTATAGCAGCGGGGCCCGGCGATGCGCAGTATTTT. Its protein product is CASSIAAGPGDAQYF.

The chain employs TRBV14 and TRBJ1-2; 10 nucleotides align to TRBD1. The V gene's germline CDR1 is SGHDN and CDR2 FVKESK. V lost 3 bases to trimming and J lost 7 bases; unmatched junction nucleotides: 23. The CDR3 length is 20 residues. The CDR3 DNA reads as TGTGCCAGCAGCCACGCTTTAAGCCGGGACAGGGGATTTGAGGTGCTTGGCTACACCTTC. Translating it yields CASSHALSRDRGFEVLGYTF. The full variable domain, in which reference TRBV14 and TRBJ1-2 provide the parts outside the CDR3, is EAGVTQFPSHSVIEKGQTVTLRCDPISGHDNLYWYRRVMGKEIKFLLHFVKESKQDESGMPNNRFLAERTGGTYSTLKVQPAELEDSGVYFCASSHALSRDRGFEVLGYTFGSGTRLTVV.

This clonotype has at least ten counts. The chain has TRBV7-8 and TRBJ2-1; the D is unclear. CDR1 is SGHVS and CDR2 is FQNEAQ in the germline V gene. Trimming removed 4 bases from V and 9 bases from J, with 7 bases in between. The CDR3 runs to 11 residues. The DNA for the CDR3 is TGTGCCAGCAGCTCCCGGACTGAGCAGTTCTTC. Protein: CASSSRTEQFF.

As concerns this clonotype: A much larger clone differs by one base, so this may be a read error. J is TRBJ2-3 and V is TRBV28; weak D call: TRBD1 (5 bases). CDR1 is MDHEN and CDR2 is SYDVKM in the germline V gene. The CDR3 covers 15 residues. Here the CDR3 reads CASSYRGISTGTQYF. The CDR3 DNA is TGTGCCAGCAGCTATAGGGGAATTAGCACAGGTACGCAGTATTTT.

The chain recombines TRBV28 with TRBJ2-3, with TRBD2 matching 9 bases. V gave up 4 bases and J gave up 6 bases; unmatched junction bases: 5. Germline V gene data show CDR1 as MDHEN and CDR2 as SYDVKM. This CDR3 has 14 residues. The CDR3 here is CASSSSGIGDTQYF. DNA for the CDR3: TGTGCCAGCAGTTCTAGCGGGATTGGGGATACGCAGTATTTT.

This chain links TRBV27 with TRBJ2-5; 9 nucleotides align to TRBD1. Trimming cost V 5 bases and J 5 bases; bases outside gene matches: 9. Germline CDR1 and CDR2: MNHEY and SMNVEV (reference sequence). The CDR3 is 15 residues long. The CDR3 DNA sequence: TGTGCCAGCAGTAATCTGGACAGGGGAATCGAGACCCAGTACTTC. It is translated as CASSNLDRGIETQYF.

This clonotype came up many times. The chain uses TRBV19 and TRBJ2-2; D uncertain. CDR1 and CDR2 (germline): LNHDA, SQIVND (reference sequence). The CDR3 is made up of 13 amino acids. V lost 1 base, J lost 6 bases, and 6 bases lay in between. The CDR3 bases are TGTGCCAGTAGTATAGTTGCTGCCGGGGAGCTGTTTTTT. Translating it yields CASSIVAAGELFF.

This clonotype was seen once. This sequence may be a read error, since a much larger clone differs from it by one base. The chain uses TRBV7-2 and TRBJ2-7; D gene unclear. Germline CDR1 SGHTA, CDR2 FQGNSA. The CDR3 runs 14 residues. The V gene lost 5 bases and the J gene lost 0 bases, with 11 bases spanning the gap. The CDR3 here is CASSPWRPSYEQYF. The CDR3 nucleotides read TGTGCCAGCAGCCCCTGGCGGCCCTCCTACGAGCAGTACTTC.

Worth noting for this clonotype: A much larger clone differs from this one at a single base, so this may be a read error. V gene TRBV6-5 combines with J gene TRBJ2-2; possible D gene TRBD2, 7 bases. The CDR3 consists of 17 residues. Germline V gene data show CDR1 as MNHEY and CDR2 as SVGAGI. The CDR3 region is CTSTSGGQGQNTGELFF. CDR3 coding DNA: TGTACCAGCACCTCCGGGGGGCAGGGTCAGAACACCGGGGAGCTGTTTTTT.

In this sample, this clonotype turned up many times. The chain is built from TRBV7-2 and TRBJ2-7, with no clear D. Trimming stripped 3 bases from V and 4 bases from J, with 16 bases between. The V gene's germline CDR1 is SGHTA and CDR2 FQGNSA. The CDR3 is made up of 15 amino acids. CDR3 sequence reads: CASSFGIGSGYEQYF. The CDR3 DNA is TGTGCCAGCAGCTTTGGGATCGGGTCTGGTTACGAGCAGTACTTC.

The gene calls are TRBV9 and TRBJ2-7, with 9 positions matching TRBD1. The CDR3 covers 17 residues. The germline V gene encodes CDR1 SGDLS and CDR2 YYNGEE. The V and J ends lost 3 bases and 0 bases, in that order; junction bases with no gene match: 10. The CDR3 DNA reads as TGTGCCAGCAGCGAGTACGTGGGACAGGGAAGCTCCTACGAGCAGTACTTC. It is translated as CASSEYVGQGSSYEQYF.

On this clonotype itself: This could be a read error, since a much larger clone is one nucleotide away. The V call is TRBV21-1, the J call TRBJ1-5; the D call of TRBD1 is as the table states it, not checked on the DNA. TRBV21-1 has pseudogene status. The CDR3 sequence is 15 residues long. In nucleotides, the CDR3 is TGTGCCAGCAGCACGCCCCTGCCTAGCAATCAGCCCCAGCTTTTT. Translating gives CASSTPLPSNQPQLF.

This clonotype was recorded many times. The J gene is TRBJ2-3, the V gene TRBV9; D may match TRBD1 or TRBD2 (5 bases each). Germline V CDR1 and CDR2: SGDLS, YYNGEE. V was clipped by 3 bases and J by 2 bases, with 13 bases between them. CDR3 length: 15 residues. The CDR3: CASSEPGPSTDTQYF. CDR3 nucleotides: TGTGCCAGCAGCGAACCGGGACCCTCCACAGATACGCAGTATTTT.

This clonotype was seen only a few times. J is TRBJ2-7 and V is TRBV29-1, with 7 bases lining up with TRBD1. Germline trimming cut 5 bases from V and 0 bases from J; bases unmatched to any gene: 4. Germline CDR1 and CDR2: SQVTM and ANQGSEA. CDR3 size: 13 residues. The CDR3 region is CSVIQGNSYEQYF. As DNA, the CDR3 is TGCAGCGTTATACAGGGGAACTCCTACGAGCAGTACTTC.

In its sample, this clonotype was seen a few times. This chain joins TRBV6-4 and TRBJ2-7, with D unclear. Trimming left V 3 bases short and J 4 bases short, with 13 bases between. The germline V gene has CDR1 MRHNA and CDR2 SNTAGT. The CDR3 is 14 residues long. For the CDR3, the DNA is TGTGCCAGCAGTGAGACAAGGGCCAGTTACGAGCAGTACTTC. This encodes CASSETRASYEQYF.

About this clonotype itself: A read error may produce the germline difference seen at one junction end. V usage is TRBV13 and J usage is TRBJ1-1; TRBD1 matches 8 bases. The CDR3 extends over 15 amino acids. CDR1 and CDR2 (germline): PRHDT, FYEKMQ (reference sequence). CDR3 bases: TGTGCCTGCAGCTCGCTCGGACAGGGTGAGACTGAAGCTTTCTTT. It is translated as CACSSLGQGETEAFF.